Detailed here is one T cell receptor (beta chain). As yet, its antigen is unknown. CDR3 length: 15 amino acids. The V gene's germline CDR1 is SGHTA and CDR2 FQGNSA. The entry originates in a study of monozygotic twins with inflammatory bowel disease. Each of the TCR libraries took 3500 ng of total RNA. From the 5' RACE reads, TCRdb lists one entry per CDR3 protein and no DNA. This sample contains under 350,000 distinct CDR3 sequences. The study, taken as a whole, reports: Researchers report that IBD patients shared fewer clonotypes with others than healthy twins, especially amid disease activity. Researchers reported no repertoire similarity difference between concordant and discordant twins, possibly from limited power.

The chain is built from TRBV7-2 and TRBJ1-5; TCRdb's D call, TRBD1, is unchecked because there is no DNA. The sample was blood. The receptor was derived from a human donor with ulcerative colitis or Crohn's disease, or a healthy co-twin of an affected twin (not recorded which). The CDR3 sequence is CASSTNRDSNQPQHF.